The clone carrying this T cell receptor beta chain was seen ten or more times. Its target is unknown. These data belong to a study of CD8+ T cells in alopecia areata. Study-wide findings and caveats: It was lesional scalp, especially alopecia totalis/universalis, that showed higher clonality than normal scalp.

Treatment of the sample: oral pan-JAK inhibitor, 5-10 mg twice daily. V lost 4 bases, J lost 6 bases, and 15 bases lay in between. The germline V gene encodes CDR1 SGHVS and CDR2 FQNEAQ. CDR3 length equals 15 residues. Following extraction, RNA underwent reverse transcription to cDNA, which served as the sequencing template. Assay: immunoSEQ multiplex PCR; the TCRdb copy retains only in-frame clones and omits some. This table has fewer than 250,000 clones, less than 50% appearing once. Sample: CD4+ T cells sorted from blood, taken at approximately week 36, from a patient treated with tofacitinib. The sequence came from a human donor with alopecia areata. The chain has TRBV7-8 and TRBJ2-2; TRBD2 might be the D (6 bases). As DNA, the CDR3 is TGTGCCAGCAGCTCCCCGGGACTCCGGGCCGGGGAGCTGTTTTTT. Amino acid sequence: CASSSPGLRAGELFF.